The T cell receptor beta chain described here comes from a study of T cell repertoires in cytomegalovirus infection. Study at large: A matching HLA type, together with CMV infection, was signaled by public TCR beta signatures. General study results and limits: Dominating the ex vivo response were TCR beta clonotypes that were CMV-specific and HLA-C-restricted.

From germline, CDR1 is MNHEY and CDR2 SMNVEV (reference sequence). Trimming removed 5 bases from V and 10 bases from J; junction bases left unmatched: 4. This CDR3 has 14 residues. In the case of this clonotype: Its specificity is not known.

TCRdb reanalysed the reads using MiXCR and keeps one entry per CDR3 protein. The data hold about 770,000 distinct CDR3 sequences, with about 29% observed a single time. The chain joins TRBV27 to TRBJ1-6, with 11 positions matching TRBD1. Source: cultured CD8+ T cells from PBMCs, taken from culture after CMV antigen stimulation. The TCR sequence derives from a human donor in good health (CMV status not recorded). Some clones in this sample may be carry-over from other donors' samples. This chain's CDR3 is CASSTGTGGSPLHF. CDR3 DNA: TGTGCCAGCAGTACGGGGACAGGGGGATCACCCCTCCACTTT.